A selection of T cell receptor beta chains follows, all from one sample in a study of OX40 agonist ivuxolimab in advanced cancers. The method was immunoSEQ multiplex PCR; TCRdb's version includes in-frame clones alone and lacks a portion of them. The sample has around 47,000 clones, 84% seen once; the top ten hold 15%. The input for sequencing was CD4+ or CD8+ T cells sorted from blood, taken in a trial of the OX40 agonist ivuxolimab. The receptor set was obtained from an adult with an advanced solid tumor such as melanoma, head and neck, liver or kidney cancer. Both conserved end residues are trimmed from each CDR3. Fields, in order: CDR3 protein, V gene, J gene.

ASSSRVVETQY,TRBV7-9,TRBJ2-5
ASSQVPSYEQY,TRBV4-1,TRBJ2-7
ASSRVWGLGETQY,TRBV4-1,TRBJ2-5
ASSPTGRSYNEQF,TRBV11-2,TRBJ2-1
ASRLDRASSYEQY,TRBV28,TRBJ2-7
ASSSLTVTSEGDTQY,TRBV27,TRBJ2-3
ASTLPTRGRYQPQH,TRBV28,TRBJ1-5
ASKDRVGGYT,TRBV27,TRBJ1-2
ASSPRQGHEQY,TRBV7-2,TRBJ2-7
ASSPPEDTEAF,TRBV18,TRBJ1-1
ASSSSGSDAQY,TRBV7-6,TRBJ2-7
SVDGTGKNSYNEQF,TRBV29-1,TRBJ2-1
ASFSGQGMNTEAF,TRBV6-5,TRBJ1-1
ASSYGRTPWPQH,TRBV6-6,TRBJ1-5
ASSPGHYNEQF,TRBV5-4,TRBJ2-1
ASSQEGTGLYGYT,TRBV14,TRBJ1-2
ASSSLEQETQY,TRBV27,TRBJ2-5
ASSLDALTDTQY,TRBV28,TRBJ2-3
ASSYSTGAGTEAF,TRBV6-5,TRBJ1-1
ASSSARTVVTH,TRBV11-1,TRBJ2-5
ASSPIIIAPSPGEQF,TRBV5-4,TRBJ2-1
ARSLRESDSTSFGYT,TRBV5-3,TRBJ1-2
ASSQFGELTYEQY,TRBV4-1,TRBJ2-7
ASSQPLLAAYEQY,TRBV4-2,TRBJ2-7